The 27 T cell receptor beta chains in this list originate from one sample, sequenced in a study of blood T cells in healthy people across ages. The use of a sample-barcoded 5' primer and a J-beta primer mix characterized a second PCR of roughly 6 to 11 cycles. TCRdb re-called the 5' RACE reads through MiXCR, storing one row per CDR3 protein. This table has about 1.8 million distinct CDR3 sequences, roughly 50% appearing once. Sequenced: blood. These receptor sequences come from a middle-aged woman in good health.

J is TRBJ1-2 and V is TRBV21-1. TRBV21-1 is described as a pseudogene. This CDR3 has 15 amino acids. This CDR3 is CASSNNRQLSYGYTF. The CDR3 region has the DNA TGTGCCAGCAGCAATAATAGGCAACTATCCTATGGCTACACCTTC.

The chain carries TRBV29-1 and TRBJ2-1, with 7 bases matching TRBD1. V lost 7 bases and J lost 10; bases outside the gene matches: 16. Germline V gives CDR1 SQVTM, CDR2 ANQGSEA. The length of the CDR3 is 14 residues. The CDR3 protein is CSALRDSHSYEQFF. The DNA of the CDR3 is TGCAGCGCCTTACGGGACAGTCACTCCTACGAGCAGTTCTTC.

The CDR3 DNA reads TGTGCCAGCTCACCACCATCGCTAGCGGGGGGCAGCACAGATACGCAGTATTTT. Its translation is CASSPPSLAGGSTDTQYF. The chain recombines TRBV18 with TRBJ2-3; TRBD2 matches 11 bases. V lost 0 bases, J lost 0 bases, and 5 bases stayed unmatched. CDR1 and CDR2 (germline): KGHSH, LQKENI. The CDR3 runs 18 residues. Variable domain in full (rest from reference TRBV18 and TRBJ2-3): NAGVMQNPRHLVRRRGQEARLRCSPMKGHSHVYWYRQLPEEGLKFMVYLQKENIIDESGMPKERFSAEFPKEGPSILRIQQVVRGDSAAYFCASSPPSLAGGSTDTQYFGPGTRLTVL.

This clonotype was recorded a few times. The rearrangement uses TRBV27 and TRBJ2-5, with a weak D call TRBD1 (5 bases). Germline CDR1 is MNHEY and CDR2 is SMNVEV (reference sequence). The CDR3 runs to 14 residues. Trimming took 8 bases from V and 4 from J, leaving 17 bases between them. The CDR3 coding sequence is TGTGCCAGCCGCTCATCAGGGTGGCGAGAGACCCAGTACTTC. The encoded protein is CASRSSGWRETQYF.

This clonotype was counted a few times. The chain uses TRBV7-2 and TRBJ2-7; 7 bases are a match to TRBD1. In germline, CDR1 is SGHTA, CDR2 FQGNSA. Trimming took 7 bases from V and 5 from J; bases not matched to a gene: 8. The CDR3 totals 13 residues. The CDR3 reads CASNLGDRNEQYF. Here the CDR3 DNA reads TGTGCCAGCAACCTAGGGGACAGAAACGAGCAGTACTTC. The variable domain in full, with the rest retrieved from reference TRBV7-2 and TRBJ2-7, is GAGVSQSPSNKVTEKGKDVELRCDPISGHTALYWYRQSLGQGLEFLIYFQGNSAPDKSGLPSDRFSAERTGGSVSTLTIQRTQQEDSAVYLCASNLGDRNEQYFGPGTRLTVT.

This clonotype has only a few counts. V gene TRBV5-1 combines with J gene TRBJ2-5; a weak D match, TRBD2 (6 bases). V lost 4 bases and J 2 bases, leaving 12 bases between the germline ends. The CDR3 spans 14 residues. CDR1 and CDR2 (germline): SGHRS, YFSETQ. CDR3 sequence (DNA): TGCGCCAGCAGCCCCGGACGGGAGCAAGAGACCCAGTACTTC. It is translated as CASSPGREQETQYF.

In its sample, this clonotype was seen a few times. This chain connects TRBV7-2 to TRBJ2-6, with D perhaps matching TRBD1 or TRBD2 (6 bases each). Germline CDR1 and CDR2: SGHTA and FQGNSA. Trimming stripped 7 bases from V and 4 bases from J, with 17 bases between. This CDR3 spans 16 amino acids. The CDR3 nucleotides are TGTGCCAGCACCCTTCAGGGGAGGTCAGGGGCCAACGTCCTGACTTTC. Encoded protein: CASTLQGRSGANVLTF.

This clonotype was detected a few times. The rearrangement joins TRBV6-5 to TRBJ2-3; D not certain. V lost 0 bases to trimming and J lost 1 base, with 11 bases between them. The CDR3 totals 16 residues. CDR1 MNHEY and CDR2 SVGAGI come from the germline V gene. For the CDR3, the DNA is TGTGCCAGCAGTTACTCTACGGAACTACGCACAGATACGCAGTATTTT. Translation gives CASSYSTELRTDTQYF.

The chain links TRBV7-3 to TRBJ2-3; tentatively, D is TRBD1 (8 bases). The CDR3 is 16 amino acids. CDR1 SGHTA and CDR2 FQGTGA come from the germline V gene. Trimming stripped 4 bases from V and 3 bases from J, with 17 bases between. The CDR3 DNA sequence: TGTGCCAGCAGCTCAACAGGGGGGGGGCCAACAGATACGCAGTATTTT. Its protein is CASSSTGGGPTDTQYF.

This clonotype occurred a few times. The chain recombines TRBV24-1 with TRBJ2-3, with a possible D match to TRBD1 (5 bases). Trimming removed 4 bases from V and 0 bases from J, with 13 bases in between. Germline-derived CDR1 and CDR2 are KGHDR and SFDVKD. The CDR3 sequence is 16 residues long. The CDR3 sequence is CATSDARQWSTDTQYF. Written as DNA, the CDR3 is TGTGCCACCAGTGACGCCCGACAGTGGAGCACAGATACGCAGTATTTT.

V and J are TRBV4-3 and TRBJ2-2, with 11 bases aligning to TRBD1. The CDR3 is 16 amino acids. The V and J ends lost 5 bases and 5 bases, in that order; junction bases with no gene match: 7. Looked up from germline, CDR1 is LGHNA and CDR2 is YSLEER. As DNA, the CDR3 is TGCGCCAGCAGCTACGGGACAGGGGGGGTTACCGGGGAGCTGTTTTTT. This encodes CASSYGTGGVTGELFF.

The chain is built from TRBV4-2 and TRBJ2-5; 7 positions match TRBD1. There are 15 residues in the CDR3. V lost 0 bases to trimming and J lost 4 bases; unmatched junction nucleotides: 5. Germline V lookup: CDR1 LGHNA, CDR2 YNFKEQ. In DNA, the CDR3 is TGTGCCAGCAGCCAAGAGACAGGGTCCGGAGAGACCCAGTACTTC. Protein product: CASSQETGSGETQYF.

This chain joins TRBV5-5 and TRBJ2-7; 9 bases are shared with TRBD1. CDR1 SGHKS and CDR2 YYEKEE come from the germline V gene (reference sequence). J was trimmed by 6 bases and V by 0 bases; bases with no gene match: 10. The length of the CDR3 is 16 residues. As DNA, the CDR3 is TGTGCCAGCAGCTTGGTACCGGGACAGGGTCTTGCCGAGCAGTACTTC. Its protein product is CASSLVPGQGLAEQYF.

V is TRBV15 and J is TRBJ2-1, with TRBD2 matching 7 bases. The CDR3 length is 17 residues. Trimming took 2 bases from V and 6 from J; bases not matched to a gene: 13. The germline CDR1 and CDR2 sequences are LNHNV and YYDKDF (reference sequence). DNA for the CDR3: TGTGCCACCAGCAGAAAGTCTCTCGCATGGGGGGGCAATGAGCAGTTCTTC. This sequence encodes CATSRKSLAWGGNEQFF.

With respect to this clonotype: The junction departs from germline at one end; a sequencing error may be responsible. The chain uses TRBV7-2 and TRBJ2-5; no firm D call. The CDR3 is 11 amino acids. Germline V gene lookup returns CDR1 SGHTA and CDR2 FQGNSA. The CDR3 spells CASTLEGTQYF. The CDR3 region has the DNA TGTGCCAGCACCTTAGAAGGGACCCAGTACTTC.

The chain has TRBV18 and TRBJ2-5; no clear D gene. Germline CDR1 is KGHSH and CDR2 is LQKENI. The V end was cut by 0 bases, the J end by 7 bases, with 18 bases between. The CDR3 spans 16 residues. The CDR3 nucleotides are TGTGCCAGCTCACCACCTGTCTTGGCAGCGATTGGGACCCAGTACTTC. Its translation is CASSPPVLAAIGTQYF.

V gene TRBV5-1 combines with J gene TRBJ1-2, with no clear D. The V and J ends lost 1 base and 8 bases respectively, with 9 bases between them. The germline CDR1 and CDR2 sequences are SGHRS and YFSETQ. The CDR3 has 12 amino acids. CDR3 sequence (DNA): TGCGCCAGCAGCTTGCAAGCAGAGGGCTACACCTTC. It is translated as CASSLQAEGYTF.

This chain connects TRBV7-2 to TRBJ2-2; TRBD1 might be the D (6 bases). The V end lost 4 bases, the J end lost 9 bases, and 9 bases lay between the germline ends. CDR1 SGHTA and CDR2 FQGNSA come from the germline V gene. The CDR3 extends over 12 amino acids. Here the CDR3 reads CASSSDSRELFF. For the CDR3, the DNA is TGTGCCAGCAGCTCGGACAGCCGGGAGCTGTTTTTT. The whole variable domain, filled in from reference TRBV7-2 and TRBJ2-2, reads GAGVSQSPSNKVTEKGKDVELRCDPISGHTALYWYRQSLGQGLEFLIYFQGNSAPDKSGLPSDRFSAERTGGSVSTLTIQRTQQEDSAVYLCASSSDSRELFFGEGSRLTVL.

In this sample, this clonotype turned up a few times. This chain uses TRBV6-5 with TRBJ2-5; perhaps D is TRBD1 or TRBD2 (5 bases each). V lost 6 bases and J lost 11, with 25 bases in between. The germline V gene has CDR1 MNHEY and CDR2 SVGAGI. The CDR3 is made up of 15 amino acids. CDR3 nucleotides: TGTGCCAGCAGGAAGGGGACGCCTCCCTACAATGAGCAGTACTTC. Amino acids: CASRKGTPPYNEQYF.

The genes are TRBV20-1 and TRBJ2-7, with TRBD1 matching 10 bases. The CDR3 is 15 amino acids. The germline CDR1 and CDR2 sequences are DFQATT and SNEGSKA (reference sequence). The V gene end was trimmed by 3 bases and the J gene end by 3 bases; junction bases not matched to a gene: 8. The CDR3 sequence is CSASGRDRGFYEQYF. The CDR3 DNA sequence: TGCAGTGCTAGTGGCCGGGACAGGGGATTCTACGAGCAGTACTTC.

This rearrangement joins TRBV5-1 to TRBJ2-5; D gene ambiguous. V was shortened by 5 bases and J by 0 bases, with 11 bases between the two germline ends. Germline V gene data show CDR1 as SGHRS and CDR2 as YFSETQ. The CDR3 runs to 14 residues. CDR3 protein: CASSYTGHQETQYF. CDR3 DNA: TGCGCCAGCAGTTATACGGGCCACCAAGAGACCCAGTACTTC.

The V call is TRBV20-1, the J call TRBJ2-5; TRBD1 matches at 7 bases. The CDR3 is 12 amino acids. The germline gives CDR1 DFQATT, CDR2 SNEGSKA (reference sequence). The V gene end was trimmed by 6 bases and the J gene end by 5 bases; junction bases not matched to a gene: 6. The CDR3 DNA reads TGCAGTGCCCCGGACAGGCGGGAGACCCAGTACTTC. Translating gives CSAPDRRETQYF.

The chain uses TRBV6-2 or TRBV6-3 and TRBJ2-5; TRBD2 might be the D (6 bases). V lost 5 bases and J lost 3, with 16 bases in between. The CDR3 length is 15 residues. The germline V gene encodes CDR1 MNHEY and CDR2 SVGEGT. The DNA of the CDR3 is TGTGCCAGCAGTCATCTGGACTACAACAAAGAGACCCAGTACTTC. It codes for CASSHLDYNKETQYF.

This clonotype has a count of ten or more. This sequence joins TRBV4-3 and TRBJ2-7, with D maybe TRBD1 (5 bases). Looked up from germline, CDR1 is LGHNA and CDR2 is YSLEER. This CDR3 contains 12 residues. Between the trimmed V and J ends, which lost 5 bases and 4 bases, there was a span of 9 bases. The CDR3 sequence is CASSGADYEQYF. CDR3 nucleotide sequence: TGCGCCAGCAGCGGGGCAGATTACGAGCAGTACTTC.

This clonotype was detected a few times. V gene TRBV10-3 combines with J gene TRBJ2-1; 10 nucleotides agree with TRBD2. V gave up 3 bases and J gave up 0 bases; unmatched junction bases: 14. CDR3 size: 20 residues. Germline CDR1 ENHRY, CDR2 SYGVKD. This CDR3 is CAISDPRSSGGPSSYNEQFF. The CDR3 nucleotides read TGTGCCATCAGTGACCCCCGATCTAGCGGGGGCCCCAGCTCCTACAATGAGCAGTTCTTC.

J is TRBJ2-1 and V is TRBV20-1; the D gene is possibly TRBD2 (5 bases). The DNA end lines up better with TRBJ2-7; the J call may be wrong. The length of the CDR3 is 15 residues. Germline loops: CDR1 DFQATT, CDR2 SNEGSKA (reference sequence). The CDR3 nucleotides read TGCAGTGCTAGGTGGGCGGGCAGCTCCTACAATGAGCAGTACTTC. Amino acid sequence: CSARWAGSSYNEQYF.

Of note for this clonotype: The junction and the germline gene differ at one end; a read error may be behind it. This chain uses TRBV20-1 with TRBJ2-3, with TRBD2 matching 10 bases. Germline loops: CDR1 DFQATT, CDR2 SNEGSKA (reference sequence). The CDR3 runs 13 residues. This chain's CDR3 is CRGGAGGRDTQYF. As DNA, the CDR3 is TGTAGGGGGGGAGCGGGGGGGCGTGATACGCAGTATTTT.